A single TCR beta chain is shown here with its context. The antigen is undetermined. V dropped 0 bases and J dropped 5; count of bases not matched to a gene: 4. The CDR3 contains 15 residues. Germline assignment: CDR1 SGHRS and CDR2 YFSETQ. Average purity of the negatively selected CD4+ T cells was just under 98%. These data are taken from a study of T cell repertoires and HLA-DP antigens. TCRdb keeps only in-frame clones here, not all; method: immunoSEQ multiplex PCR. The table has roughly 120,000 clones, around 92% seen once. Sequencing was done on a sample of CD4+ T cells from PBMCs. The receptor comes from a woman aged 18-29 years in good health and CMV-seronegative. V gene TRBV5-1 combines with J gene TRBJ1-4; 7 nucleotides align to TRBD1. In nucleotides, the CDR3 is TGCGCCAGCAGCTTGGAGGGGGCCTTGAATGAAAAACTGTTTTTT. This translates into CASSLEGALNEKLFF.